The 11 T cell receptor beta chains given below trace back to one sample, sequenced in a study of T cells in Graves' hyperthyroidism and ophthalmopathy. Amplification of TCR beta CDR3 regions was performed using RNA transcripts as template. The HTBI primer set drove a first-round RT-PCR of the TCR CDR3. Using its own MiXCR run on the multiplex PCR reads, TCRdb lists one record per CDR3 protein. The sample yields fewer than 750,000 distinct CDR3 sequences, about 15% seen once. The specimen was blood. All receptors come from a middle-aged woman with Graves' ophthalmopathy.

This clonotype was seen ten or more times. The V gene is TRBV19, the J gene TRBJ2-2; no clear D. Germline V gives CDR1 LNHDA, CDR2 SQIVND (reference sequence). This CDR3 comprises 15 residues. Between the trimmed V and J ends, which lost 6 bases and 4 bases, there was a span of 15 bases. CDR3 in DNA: TGTGCCAGTAGCACAGCAGGAGTTACCACCGGGGAGCTGTTTTTT. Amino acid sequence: CASSTAGVTTGELFF.

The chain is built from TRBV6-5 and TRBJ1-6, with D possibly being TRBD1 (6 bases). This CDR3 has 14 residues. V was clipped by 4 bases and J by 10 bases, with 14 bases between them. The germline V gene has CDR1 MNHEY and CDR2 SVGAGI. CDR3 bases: TGTGCCAGCAGTTCGAACAGGGATGCATCACCCCTCCACTTT. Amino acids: CASSSNRDASPLHF.

The DNA of the CDR3 is TGTGCCAGCAGATGGGACGGAAAGAACACTGAAGCTTTCTTT. It encodes CASRWDGKNTEAFF. This chain joins TRBV2 and TRBJ1-1, with D possibly matching TRBD1 (5 bases). Germline values: CDR1 SNHLY, CDR2 FYNNEI. V lost 6 bases to trimming and J lost 1 base, with 12 bases between them. This CDR3 has 14 residues.

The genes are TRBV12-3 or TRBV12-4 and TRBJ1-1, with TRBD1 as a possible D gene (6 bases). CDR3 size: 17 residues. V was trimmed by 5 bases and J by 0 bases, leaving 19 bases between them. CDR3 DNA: TGTGCCAGCAGTCTGGTAAGACAGGCCCTAGTGAACACTGAAGCTTTCTTT. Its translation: CASSLVRQALVNTEAFF.

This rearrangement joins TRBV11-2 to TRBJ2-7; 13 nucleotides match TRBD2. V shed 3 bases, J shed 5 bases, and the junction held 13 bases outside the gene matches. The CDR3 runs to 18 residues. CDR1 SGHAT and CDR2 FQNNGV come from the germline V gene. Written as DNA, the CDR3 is TGTGCCAGCAGCTTGAACCGCTTCACTAGCGGGAGGGCCCACGAGCAGTACTTC. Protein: CASSLNRFTSGRAHEQYF.

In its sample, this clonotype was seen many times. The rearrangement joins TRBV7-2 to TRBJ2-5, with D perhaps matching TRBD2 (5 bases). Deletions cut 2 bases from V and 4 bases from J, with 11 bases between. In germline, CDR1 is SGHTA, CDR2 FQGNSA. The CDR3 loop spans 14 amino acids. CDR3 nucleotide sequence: TGTGCCAGCAGCTTAAGTCCAGGAGGAGAGACCCAGTACTTC. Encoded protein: CASSLSPGGETQYF.

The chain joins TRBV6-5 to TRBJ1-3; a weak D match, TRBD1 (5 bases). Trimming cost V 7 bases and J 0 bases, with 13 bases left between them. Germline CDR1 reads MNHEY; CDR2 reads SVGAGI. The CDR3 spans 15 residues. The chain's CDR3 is CASKLGVPSGNTIYF. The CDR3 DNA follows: TGTGCCAGCAAGTTGGGGGTGCCCTCTGGAAACACCATATATTTT.

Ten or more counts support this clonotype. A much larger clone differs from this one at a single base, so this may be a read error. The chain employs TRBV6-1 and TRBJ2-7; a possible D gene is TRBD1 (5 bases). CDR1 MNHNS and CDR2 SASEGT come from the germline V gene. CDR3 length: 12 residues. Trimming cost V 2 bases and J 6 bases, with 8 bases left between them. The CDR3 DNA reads TGTGCCAGCAGTGAACAGGGTCTCGAGCAGTACTTC. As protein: CASSEQGLEQYF.

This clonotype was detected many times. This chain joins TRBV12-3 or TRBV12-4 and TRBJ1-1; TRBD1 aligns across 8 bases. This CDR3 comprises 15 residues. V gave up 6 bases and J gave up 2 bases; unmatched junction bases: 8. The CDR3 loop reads CASSYRGSGNTEAFF. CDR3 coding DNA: TGTGCCAGCAGCTACAGGGGGTCGGGTAACACTGAAGCTTTCTTT.

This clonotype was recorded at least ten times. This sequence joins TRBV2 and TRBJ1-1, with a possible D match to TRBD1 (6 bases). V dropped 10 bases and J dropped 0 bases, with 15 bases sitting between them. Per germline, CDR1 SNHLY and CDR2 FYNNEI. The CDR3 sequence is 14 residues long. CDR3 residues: CAIPEGVMNTEAFF. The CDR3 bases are TGTGCCATTCCTGAGGGGGTCATGAACACTGAAGCTTTCTTT.

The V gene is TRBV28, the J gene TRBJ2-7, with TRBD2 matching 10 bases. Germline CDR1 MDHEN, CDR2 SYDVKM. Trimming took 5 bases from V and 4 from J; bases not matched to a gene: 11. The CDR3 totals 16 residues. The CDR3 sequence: CASSNPGLAEKYEQYF. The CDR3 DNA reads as TGTGCCAGCAGTAACCCAGGACTAGCGGAAAAATACGAGCAGTACTTC.